This T cell receptor (beta chain) was recovered during a study of tumour-infiltrating T cells in Burkitt lymphoma. Study-level information: Patients covered every epidemiological subtype of Burkitt lymphoma. Survival, overall and progression-free, tracked with productive clonality.

This clone is medium-sized (0.01 to 0.1%) by share. Its antigen is as yet unknown. Study outcomes and limitations: Several public clonotypes were shared across many Burkitt lymphoma patients.

Some clones are missing from TCRdb's copy, which holds only in-frame ones; the method was immunoSEQ multiplex PCR. The table lists approximately 46,000 clones, roughly 31% of them singletons, with 2.9% in the top ten. Looked up from germline, CDR1 is SEHNR and CDR2 is FQNEAQ (reference sequence). V lost 5 bases to trimming and J lost 5 bases, with 15 bases between them. This CDR3 is built from 14 residues. The J gene is TRBJ2-5, the V gene TRBV7-9; D may be TRBD2 (6 bases). This TCR derives from a human donor with Burkitt lymphoma. Sequencing was performed on tumor tissue. Here the CDR3 reads CASSQGWGRETQYF. In DNA, the CDR3 is TGTGCCAGCAGCCAAGGTTGGGGGAGGGAGACCCAGTACTTC.